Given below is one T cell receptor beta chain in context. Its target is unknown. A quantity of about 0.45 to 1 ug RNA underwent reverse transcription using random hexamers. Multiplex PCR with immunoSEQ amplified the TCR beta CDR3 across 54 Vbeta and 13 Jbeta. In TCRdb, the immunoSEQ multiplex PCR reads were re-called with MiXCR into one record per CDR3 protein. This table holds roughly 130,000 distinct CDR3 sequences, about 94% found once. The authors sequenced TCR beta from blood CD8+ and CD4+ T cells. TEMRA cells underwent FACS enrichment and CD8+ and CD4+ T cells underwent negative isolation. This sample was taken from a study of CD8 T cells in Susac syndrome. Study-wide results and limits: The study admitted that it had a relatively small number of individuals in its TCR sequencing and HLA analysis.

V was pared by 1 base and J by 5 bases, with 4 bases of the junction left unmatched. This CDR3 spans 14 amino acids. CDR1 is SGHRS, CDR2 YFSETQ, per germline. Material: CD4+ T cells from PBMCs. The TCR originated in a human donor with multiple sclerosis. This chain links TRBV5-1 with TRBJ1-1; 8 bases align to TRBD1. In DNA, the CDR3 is TGCGCCAGCAGCTTGCAACAGGGGGATACTGAAGCTTTCTTT. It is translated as CASSLQQGDTEAFF.